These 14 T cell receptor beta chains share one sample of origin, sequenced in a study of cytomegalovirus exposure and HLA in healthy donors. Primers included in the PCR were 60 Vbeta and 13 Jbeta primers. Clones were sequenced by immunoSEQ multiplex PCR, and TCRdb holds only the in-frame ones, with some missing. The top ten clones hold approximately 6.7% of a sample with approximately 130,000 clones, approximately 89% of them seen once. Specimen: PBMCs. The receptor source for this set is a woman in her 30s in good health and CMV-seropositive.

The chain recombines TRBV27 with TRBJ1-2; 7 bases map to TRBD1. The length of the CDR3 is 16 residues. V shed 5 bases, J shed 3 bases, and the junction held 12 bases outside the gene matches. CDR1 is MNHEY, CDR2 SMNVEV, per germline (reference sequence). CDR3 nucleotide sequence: TGTGCCAGCAGTCCTGGCACAGGGGTACTTTACTATGGCTACACCTTC. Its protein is CASSPGTGVLYYGYTF.

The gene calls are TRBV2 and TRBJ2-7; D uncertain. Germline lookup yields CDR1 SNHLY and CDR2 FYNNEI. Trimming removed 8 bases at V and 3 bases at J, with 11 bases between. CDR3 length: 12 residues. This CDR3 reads CASLSRFYEQYF. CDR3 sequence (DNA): TGTGCCAGCCTTTCCAGGTTCTACGAGCAGTACTTC.

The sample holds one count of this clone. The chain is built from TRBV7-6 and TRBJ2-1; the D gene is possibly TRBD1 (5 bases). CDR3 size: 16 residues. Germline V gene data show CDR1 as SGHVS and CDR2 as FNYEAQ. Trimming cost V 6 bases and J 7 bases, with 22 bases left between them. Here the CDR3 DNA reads TGTGCCAGCAGTCCCTATTCCACGACGCAGGGTAATGAGCAGTTCTTC. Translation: CASSPYSTTQGNEQFF.

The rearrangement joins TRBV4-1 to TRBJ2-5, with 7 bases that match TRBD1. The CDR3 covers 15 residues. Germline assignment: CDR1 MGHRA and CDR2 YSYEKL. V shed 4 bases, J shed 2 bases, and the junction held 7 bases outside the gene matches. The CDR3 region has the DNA TGCGCCAGCAGCCGCGTCTCGGGACAGCAAGAGACCCAGTACTTC. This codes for CASSRVSGQQETQYF.

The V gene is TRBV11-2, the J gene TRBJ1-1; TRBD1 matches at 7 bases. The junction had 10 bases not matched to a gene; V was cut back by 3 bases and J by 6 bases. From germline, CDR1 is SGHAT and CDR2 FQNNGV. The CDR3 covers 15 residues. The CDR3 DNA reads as TGTGCCAGCAGCTTGTTGGACAGGAGAGACTCTGAAGCTTTCTTT. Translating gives CASSLLDRRDSEAFF.

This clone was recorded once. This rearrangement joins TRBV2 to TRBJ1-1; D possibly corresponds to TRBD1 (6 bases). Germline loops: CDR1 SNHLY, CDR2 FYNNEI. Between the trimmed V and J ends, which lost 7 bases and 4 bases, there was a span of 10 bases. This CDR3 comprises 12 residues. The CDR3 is CASTSGATEAFF. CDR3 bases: TGTGCCAGCACCTCAGGGGCCACTGAAGCTTTCTTT.

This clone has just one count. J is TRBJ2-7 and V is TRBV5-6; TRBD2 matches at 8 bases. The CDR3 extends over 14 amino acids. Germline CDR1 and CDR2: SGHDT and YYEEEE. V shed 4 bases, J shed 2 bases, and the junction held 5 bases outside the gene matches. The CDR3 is CASSLAGLAYEQYF. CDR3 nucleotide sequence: TGTGCCAGCAGCCTGGCGGGACTAGCCTACGAGCAGTACTTC.

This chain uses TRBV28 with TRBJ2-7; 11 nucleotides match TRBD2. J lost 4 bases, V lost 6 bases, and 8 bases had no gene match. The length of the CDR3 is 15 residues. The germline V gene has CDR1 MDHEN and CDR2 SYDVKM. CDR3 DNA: TGTGCCAGCAGCACTCTAGCGGGAGGCAGTTACGAGCAGTACTTC. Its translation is CASSTLAGGSYEQYF.

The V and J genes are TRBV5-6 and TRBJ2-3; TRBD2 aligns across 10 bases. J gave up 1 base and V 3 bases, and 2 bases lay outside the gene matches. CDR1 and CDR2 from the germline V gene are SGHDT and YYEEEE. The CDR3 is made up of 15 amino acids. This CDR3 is CASSWGTSGTDTQYF. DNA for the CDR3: TGTGCCAGCAGCTGGGGGACTAGCGGCACAGATACGCAGTATTTT.

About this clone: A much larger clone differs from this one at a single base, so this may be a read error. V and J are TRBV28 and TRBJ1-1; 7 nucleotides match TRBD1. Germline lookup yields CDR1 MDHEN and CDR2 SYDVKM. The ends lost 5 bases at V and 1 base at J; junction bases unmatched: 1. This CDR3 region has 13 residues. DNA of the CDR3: TGTGCCAGCAGTGCAGGGGGGAACACTGAAGCTTTCTTT. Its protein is CASSAGGNTEAFF.

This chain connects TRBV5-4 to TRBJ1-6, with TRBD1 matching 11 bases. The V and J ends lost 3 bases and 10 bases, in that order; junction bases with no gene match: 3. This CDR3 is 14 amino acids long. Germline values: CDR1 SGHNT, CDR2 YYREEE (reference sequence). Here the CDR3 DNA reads TGTGCCAGCAGCTGGGACAGGGGGAGATCACCCCTCCACTTT. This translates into CASSWDRGRSPLHF.

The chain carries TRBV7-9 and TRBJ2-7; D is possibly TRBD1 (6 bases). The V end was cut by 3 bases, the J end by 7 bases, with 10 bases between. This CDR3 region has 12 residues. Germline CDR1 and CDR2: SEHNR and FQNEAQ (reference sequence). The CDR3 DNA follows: TGTGCCAGCAGCTTCGCAGGGGAAGAGCAGTACTTC. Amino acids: CASSFAGEEQYF.

The CDR3 spells CASSSGSGNQPQHF. In nucleotides, the CDR3 is TGTGCCAGCAGTTCAGGGTCCGGCAATCAGCCCCAGCATTTT. The J gene is TRBJ1-5, the V gene TRBV28; D possibly corresponds to TRBD1 (5 bases). Germline loops: CDR1 MDHEN, CDR2 SYDVKM. CDR3 size: 14 residues. Trimming took off 4 bases at V and 2 bases at J, with 9 bases between the two ends.

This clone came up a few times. The CDR3 nucleotides read TGTGCCAGCTCACCACGTACTCTCTTAAACGAGCAGTACTTC. The encoded protein is CASSPRTLLNEQYF. The J gene is TRBJ2-7, the V gene TRBV18; D unresolved. The CDR3 runs 14 residues. Deletions cut 1 base from V and 5 bases from J, with 12 bases between. Germline CDR1 and CDR2: KGHSH and LQKENI. Together with reference TRBV18 and TRBJ2-7, the CDR3 gives the full variable domain: NAGVMQNPRHLVRRRGQEARLRCSPMKGHSHVYWYRQLPEEGLKFMVYLQKENIIDESGMPKERFSAEFPKEGPSILRIQQVVRGDSAAYFCASSPRTLLNEQYFGPGTRLTVT.